This TCR beta chain was identified in a study of PD-L1 blockade in urothelial cancer. This clone occurred a few times. Sequenced by immunoSEQ multiplex PCR; TCRdb stores in-frame clones only, minus some. The repertoire includes roughly 87,000 clones, approximately 86% of them detected once, and 5% to 6% sits in the top ten. Germline V gene sequence: CDR1 ENHRY, CDR2 SYGVKD. CDR3 size: 14 residues. J gave up 6 bases and V 7 bases, and 9 bases lay outside the gene matches. The sequence came from a woman aged 70-85 years with urothelial cancer. This chain uses TRBV10-3 with TRBJ1-1, with 9 positions matching TRBD1. The sequencing here drew on PBMCs, taken around atezolizumab (anti-PD-L1) treatment. DNA for the CDR3: TGTGCCATCACCCCGGGACAGGGTTCGGCTGAAGCTTTCTTT. Amino acid sequence: CAITPGQGSAEAFF.